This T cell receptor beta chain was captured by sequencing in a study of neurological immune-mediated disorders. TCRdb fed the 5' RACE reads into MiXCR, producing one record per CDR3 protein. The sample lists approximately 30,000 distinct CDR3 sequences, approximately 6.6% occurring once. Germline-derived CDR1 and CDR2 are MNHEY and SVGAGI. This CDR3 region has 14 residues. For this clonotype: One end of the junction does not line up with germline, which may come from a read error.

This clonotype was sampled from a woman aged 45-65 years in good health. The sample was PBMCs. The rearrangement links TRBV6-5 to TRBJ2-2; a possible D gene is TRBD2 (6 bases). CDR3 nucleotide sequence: TGTGTCAGCAGACACCGGCCTTACACCGGGGGGCTGTTTTTT. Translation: CVSRHRPYTGGLFF.